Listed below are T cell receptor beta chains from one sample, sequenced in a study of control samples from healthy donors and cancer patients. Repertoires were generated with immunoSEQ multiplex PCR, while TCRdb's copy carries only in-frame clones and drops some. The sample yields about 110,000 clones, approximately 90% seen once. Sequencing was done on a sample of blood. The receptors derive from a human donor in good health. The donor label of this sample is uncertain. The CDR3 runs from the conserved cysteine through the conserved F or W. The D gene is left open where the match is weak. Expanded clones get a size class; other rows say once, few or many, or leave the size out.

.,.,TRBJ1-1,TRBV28,TGTGCCAGCAGTTTACGGGGGATTGATTTTGAAGCTTTCTTT,CASSLRGIDFEAFF
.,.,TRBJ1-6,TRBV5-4,TGTGCCAGCAGCTTAACCCAGGGCAGCAATTCACCCCTCCACTTT,CASSLTQGSNSPLHF
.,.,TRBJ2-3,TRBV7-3,TGTGCCAGCAGTCGAATCGCCGGGGAAGGGAATACGCAGTATTTT,CASSRIAGEGNTQYF
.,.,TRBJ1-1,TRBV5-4,TGTGCCAGCAGCTCAGAGTATTTGGAGAATAAAGCTTTCTTT,CASSSEYLENKAFF
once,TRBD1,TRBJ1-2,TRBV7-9,TGTGCCAGCAGCACTCAGACAGGGGGTGACTATGGCTACACCTTC,CASSTQTGGDYGYTF
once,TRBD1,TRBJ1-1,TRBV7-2,TGTGCCAGCAGCATACGGGGACAGATGAACACTGAAGCTTTCTTT,CASSIRGQMNTEAFF
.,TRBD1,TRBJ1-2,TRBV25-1,TGTGCCAGCAGCGAAGGGGACAGGCATTTATCTTACTTC,CASSEGDRHLSYF
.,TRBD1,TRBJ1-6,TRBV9,TGTGCCAGCAGCGCTCGGACAGGGGTGAATTCACCCCTCCACTTT,CASSARTGVNSPLHF
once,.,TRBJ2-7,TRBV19,TGTGCCAGTAGTATCGGCGGTTACGAGCAGTACTTC,CASSIGGYEQYF
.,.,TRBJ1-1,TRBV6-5,TGTGCCAGCAGTTACAGTCGGCAAAGCTTTAACACTGAAGCTTTCTTT,CASSYSRQSFNTEAFF
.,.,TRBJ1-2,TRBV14,TGTGCCAGCAGCTATACATCAAGAGCAGGCTACACCTTC,CASSYTSRAGYTF
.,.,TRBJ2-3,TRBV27,TGTGCCAGCAGCCGAGGTTCTAGAGCCTCTAGCACAGATACGCAGTATTTT,CASSRGSRASSTDTQYF
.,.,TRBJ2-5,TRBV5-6,TGTGCCAGCAGCTTGAGGGACTTACAAGAGACCCAGTACTTC,CASSLRDLQETQYF
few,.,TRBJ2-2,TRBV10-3,TGTGCCATCACCAGCGCCCAGGGCCCTAACACCGGGGAGCTGTTTTTT,CAITSAQGPNTGELFF
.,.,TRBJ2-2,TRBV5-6,TGTGCCAGCAGCCGAAGCTCGGGGGAGCTGTTTTTT,CASSRSSGELFF
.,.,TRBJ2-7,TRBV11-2,TGTGCCAGCAGCCCTTCAGGCGAGCAGTACTTC,CASSPSGEQYF
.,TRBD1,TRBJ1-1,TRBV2,TGTGCCAGCAGTGGTGAGGGGGCGGGCAACACTGAAGCTTTCTTT,CASSGEGAGNTEAFF